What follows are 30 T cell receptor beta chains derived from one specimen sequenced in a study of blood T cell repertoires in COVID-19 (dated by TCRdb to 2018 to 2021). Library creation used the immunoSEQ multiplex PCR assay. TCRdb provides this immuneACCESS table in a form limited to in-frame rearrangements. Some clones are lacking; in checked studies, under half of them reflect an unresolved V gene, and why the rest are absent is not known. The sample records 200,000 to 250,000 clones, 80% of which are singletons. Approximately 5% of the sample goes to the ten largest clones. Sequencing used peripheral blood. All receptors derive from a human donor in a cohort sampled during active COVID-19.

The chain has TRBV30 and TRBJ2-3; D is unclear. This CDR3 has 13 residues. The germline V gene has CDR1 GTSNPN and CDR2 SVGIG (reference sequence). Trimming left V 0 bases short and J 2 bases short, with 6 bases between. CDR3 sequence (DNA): TGTGCCTGGAGTGTAACAAACACAGATACGCAGTATTTT. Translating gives CAWSVTNTDTQYF.

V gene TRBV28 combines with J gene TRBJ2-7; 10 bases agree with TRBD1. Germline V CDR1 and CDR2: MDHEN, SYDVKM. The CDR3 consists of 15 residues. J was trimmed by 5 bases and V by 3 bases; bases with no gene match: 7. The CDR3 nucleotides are TGTGCCAGCAGTTTTGAGGGACAGGGGCTAGACGAGCAGTACTTC. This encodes CASSFEGQGLDEQYF.

The chain's CDR3 is CASSPGGFDSPLHF. The CDR3 DNA reads TGTGCCAGCAGTCCAGGGGGCTTCGATTCACCCCTCCACTTT. The chain couples TRBV6-5 to TRBJ1-6; TRBD1 aligns across 8 bases. After removal of 5 bases from V and 8 bases from J, the junction contained 5 bases not matched to a gene. The CDR3 runs to 14 residues. CDR1 MNHEY and CDR2 SVGAGI come from the germline V gene.

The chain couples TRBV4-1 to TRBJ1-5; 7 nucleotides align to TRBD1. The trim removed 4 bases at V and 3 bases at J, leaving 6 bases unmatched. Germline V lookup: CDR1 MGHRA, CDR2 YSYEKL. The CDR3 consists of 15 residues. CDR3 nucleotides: TGCGCCAGCAGCCCTGTGACAGGGAACAATCAGCCCCAGCATTTT. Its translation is CASSPVTGNNQPQHF.

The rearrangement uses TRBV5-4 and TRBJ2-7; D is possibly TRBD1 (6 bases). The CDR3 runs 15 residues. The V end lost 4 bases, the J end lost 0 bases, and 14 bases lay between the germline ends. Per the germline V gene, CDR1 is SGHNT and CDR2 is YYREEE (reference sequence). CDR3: CASSKTGRSSYEQYF. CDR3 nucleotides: TGTGCCAGCAGCAAGACAGGCCGGAGCTCCTACGAGCAGTACTTC.

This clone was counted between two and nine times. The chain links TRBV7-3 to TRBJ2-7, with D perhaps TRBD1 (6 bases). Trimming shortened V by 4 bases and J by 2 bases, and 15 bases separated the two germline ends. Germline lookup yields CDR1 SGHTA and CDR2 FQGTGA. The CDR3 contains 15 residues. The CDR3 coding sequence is TGTGCCAGCAGCTATGACTCCGGGACAACCTACGAGCAGTACTTC. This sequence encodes CASSYDSGTTYEQYF.

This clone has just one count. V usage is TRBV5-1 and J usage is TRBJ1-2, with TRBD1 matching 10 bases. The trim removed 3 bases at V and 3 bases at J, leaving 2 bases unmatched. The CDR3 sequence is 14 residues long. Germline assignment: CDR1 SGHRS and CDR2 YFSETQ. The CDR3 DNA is TGCGCCAGCAGCTCCGGGACAGGGGACTATGGCTACACCTTC. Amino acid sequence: CASSSGTGDYGYTF.

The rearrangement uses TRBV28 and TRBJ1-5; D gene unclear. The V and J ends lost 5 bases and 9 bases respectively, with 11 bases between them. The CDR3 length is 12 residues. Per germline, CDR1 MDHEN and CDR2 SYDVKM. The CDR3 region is CASSPPFLPQHF. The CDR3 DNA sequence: TGTGCCAGCAGTCCCCCTTTCCTGCCCCAGCATTTT. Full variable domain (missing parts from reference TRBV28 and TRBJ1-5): DVKVTQSSRYLVKRTGEKVFLECVQDMDHENMFWYRQDPGLGLRLIYFSYDVKMKEKGDIPEGYSVSREKKERFSLILESASTNQTSMYLCASSPPFLPQHFGDGTRLSIL.

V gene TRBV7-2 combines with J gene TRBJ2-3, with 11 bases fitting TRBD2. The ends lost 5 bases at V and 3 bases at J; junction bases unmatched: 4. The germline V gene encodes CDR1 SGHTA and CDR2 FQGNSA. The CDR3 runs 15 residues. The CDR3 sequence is CASSPASGRTDTQYF. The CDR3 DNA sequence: TGTGCCAGCAGCCCGGCTAGCGGGAGGACAGATACGCAGTATTTT.

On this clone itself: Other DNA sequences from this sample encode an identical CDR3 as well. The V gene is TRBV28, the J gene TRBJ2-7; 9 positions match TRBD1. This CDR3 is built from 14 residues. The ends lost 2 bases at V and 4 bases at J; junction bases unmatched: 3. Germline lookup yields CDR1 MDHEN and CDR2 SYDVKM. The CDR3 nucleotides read TGTGCCAGCAGTTTAGGGACAGGGTCTTACGAGCAGTACTTC. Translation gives CASSLGTGSYEQYF.

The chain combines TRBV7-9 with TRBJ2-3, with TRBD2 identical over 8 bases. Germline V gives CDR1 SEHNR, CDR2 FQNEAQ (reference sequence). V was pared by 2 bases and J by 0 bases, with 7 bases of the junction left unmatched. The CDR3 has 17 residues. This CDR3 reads CASSLLASGLSTDTQYF. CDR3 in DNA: TGTGCCAGCAGCTTACTCGCTAGCGGGCTTAGCACAGATACGCAGTATTTT.

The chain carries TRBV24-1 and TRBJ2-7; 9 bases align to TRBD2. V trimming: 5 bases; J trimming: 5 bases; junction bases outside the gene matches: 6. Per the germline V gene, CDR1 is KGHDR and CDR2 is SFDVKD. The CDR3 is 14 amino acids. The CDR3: CATSVSGSINEQYF. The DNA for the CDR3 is TGTGCCACCAGTGTTAGCGGGAGCATCAACGAGCAGTACTTC.

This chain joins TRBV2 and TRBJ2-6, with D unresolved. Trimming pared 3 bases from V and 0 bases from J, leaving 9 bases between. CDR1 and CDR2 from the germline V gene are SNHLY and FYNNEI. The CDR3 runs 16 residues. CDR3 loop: CASSDAGNSGANVLTF. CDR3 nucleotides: TGTGCCAGCAGTGACGCAGGAAACTCTGGGGCCAACGTCCTGACTTTC.

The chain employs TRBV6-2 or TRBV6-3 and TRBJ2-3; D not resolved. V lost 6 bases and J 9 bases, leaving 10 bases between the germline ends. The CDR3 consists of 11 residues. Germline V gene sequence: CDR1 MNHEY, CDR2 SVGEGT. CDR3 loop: CASSPPPTQYF. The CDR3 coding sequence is TGTGCCAGCAGCCCCCCTCCCACGCAGTATTTT.

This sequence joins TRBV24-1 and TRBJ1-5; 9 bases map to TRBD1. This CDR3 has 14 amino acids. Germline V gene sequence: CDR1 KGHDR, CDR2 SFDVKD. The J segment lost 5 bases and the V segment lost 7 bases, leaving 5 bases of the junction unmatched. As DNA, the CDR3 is TGTGCCACCAGCGCGGGACAGGGATATCAGCCCCAGCATTTT. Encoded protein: CATSAGQGYQPQHF.

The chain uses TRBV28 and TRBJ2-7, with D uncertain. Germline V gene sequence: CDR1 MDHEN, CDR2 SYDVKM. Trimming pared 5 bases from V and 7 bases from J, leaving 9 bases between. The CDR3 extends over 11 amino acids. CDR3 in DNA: TGTGCCAGCAGTGTCCTCCGGGAGCAGTACTTC. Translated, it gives CASSVLREQYF.

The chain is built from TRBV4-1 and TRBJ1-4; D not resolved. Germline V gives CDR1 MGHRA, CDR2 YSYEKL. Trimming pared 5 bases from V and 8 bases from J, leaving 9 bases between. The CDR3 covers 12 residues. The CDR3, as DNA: TGCGCCAGCAGCTACTCCACGGAAAAACTGTTTTTT. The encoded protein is CASSYSTEKLFF.

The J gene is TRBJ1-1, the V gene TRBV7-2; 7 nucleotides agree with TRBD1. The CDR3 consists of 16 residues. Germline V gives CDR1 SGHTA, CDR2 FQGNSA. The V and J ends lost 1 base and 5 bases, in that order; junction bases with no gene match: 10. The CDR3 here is CASSLVTGASLTEAFF. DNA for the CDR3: TGTGCCAGCAGCTTAGTCACAGGGGCCTCTCTGACTGAAGCTTTCTTT.

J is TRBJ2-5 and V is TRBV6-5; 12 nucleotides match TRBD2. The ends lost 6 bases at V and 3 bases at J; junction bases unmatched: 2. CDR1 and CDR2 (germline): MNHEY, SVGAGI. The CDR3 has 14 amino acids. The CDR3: CASRTSGRKETQYF. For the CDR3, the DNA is TGTGCCAGCAGAACTAGCGGGAGGAAAGAGACCCAGTACTTC.

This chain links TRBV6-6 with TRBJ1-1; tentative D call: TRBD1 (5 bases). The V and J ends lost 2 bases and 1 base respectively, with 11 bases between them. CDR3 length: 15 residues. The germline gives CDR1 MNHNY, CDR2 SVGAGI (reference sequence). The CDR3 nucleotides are TGTGCCAGCAGTTACATGGCAGGGCAGAACACTGAAGCTTTCTTT. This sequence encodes CASSYMAGQNTEAFF.

CDR3 sequence reads: CASSRKGLAGGEQFF. The CDR3 DNA is TGTGCCAGCAGCAGAAAGGGACTAGCGGGAGGTGAGCAGTTCTTC. The J gene is TRBJ2-1, the V gene TRBV21-1; no check of the table's D call, TRBD2, against the DNA was made. TRBV21-1 is noted as a pseudogene. This CDR3 is built from 15 residues.

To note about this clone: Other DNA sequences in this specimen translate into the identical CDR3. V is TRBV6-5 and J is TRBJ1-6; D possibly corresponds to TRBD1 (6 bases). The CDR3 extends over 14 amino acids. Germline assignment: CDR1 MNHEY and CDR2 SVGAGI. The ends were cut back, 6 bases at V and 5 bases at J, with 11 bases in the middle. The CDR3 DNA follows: TGTGCCAGCAGCTACCGACAGGATAATTCACCCCTCCACTTT. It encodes CASSYRQDNSPLHF.

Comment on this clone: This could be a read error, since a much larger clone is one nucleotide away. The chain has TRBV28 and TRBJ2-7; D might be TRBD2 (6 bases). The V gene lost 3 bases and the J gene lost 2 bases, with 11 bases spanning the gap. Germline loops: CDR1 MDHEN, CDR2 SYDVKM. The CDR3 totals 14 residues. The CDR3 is CASSFASEPYEQYF. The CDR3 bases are TGTGCCAGCAGTTTTGCTAGCGAACCCTACGAGCAGTACTTC.

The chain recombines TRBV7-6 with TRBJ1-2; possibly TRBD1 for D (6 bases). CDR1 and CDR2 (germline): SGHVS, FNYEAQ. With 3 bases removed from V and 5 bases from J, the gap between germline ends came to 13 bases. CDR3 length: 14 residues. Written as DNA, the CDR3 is TGTGCCAGCAGCTTGGGGGGGGCTGGGTATGGCTACACCTTC. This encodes CASSLGGAGYGYTF.

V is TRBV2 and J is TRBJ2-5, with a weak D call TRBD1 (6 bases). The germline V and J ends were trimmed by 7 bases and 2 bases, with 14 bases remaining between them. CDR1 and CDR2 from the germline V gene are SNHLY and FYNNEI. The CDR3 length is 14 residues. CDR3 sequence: CASIWAGEQETQYF. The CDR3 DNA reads TGTGCCAGCATTTGGGCAGGGGAACAAGAGACCCAGTACTTC.

The CDR3, as DNA: TGTGCCAGTAGTATAGTTGGGGGGGTGAACACTGAAGCTTTCTTT. This codes for CASSIVGGVNTEAFF. The chain combines TRBV19 with TRBJ1-1, with TRBD1 as a possible D gene (5 bases). Trimming took 1 base from V and 0 from J, leaving 9 bases between them. Germline V gene data show CDR1 as LNHDA and CDR2 as SQIVND (reference sequence). This CDR3 has 15 amino acids.

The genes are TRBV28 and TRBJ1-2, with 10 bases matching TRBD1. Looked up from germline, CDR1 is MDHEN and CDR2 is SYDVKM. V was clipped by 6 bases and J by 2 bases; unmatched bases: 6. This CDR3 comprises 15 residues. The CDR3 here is CASRILTGGNYGYTF. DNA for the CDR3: TGTGCCAGCAGGATACTGACAGGGGGCAACTATGGCTACACCTTC.

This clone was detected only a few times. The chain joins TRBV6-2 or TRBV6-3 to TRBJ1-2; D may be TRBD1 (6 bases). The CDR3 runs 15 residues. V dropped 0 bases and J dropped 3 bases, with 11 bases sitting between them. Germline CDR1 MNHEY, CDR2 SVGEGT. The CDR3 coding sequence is TGTGCCAGCAGTTACTCAGACAGGAATTACTATGGCTACACCTTC. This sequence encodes CASSYSDRNYYGYTF.

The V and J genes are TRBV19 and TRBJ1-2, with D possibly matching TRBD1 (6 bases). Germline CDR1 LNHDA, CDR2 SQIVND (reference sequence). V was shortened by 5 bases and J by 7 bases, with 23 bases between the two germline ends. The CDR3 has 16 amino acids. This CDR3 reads CASSPTGFGLGGGYTF. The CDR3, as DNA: TGTGCCAGTAGTCCGACAGGTTTTGGATTGGGTGGTGGCTACACCTTC.

The CDR3 DNA follows: TGCAGCGTCGGACAGCCCTACGAGCAGTACTTC. This gives the protein CSVGQPYEQYF. The rearrangement uses TRBV29-1 and TRBJ2-7; D is possibly TRBD1 (6 bases). The CDR3 totals 11 residues. Germline V gene lookup returns CDR1 SQVTM and CDR2 ANQGSEA. With 6 bases removed from V and 2 bases from J, the gap between germline ends came to 8 bases.